This TCR beta chain was observed in a study of cytomegalovirus exposure and HLA in healthy donors (dated by TCRdb to about 2017). Notes on the research overall: An earlier analysis of several hundred of the donors reported 250 to 350 Gb of sequence data and 100 million to 140 million unique TCR beta sequences from about 180 million T cells. On average, roughly 200,000 unique TCR beta nucleotide sequences were sequenced per donor among several hundred genotyped donors of the cohort, with roughly 20% of those sequences being non-productive. Rather than using new phenotypic data, the later analysis identified candidate immune exposures from TCR beta sequences and from how often those sequences occurred across donors. The study profiled the T cell repertoires of about 640 subjects by immunosequencing and related them to cytomegalovirus serostatus. Along with the roughly 670-subject first cohort, a separate validation cohort of over a hundred different subjects was used. The number of donors typed differed by locus, with about 629-640 for A, B, C, DRB1 and DQB1, approximately 500 for DQA1, over 600 for DPA1, and about 450 for DPB1. An early release that covered around 590 HLA-typed donors contained approximately 300 gigabases of sequencing data and tens of millions of unique TCR sequences. To predict cytomegalovirus infection status, the study combined high-throughput TCR immunosequencing, statistical association of individual TCRs with disease status, and machine learning. Because of strong linkage in the cohort, a handful of DR-DQ haplotypes were treated as single units for association and clustering. Genome-wide SNP genotypes for about 55% of the roughly 670 donors were used in a later genetic analysis, which treated that subset as a discovery cohort. Every discovery cohort repertoire had been produced on one sequencing platform. The study aimed to test whether cataloging public T cell receptors could reveal signatures of past pathogen exposure. HLA typing included class I and class II loci at four-digit resolution. Of the roughly 400 genotyped donors, around 81% fell in the genetic ancestry cluster associated with self-reported Caucasian donors. An earlier analysis of roughly 580 of the donors used high-throughput TCR beta sequencing to judge whether each TCR beta V gene segment behaved as functional or pseudogenic. To study patterns of TCR occurrence, a later analysis re-analyzed previously published TCR beta repertoires from 666 donors and added high-resolution HLA genotyping. Alongside the repertoire data, information on donor age, sex, ethnicity and CMV serostatus was compiled.

The cohort comprised more than 550 healthy bone marrow donors. At the time of sampling, every cohort member was nominally healthy, though immune exposures that went unrecorded were likely present. CMV serostatus was recorded as positive for about 310 and negative for 352 of the 666 cohort members, whereas no CMV serostatus was recorded for the donor in question. A peripheral blood sample was collected from each donor, and TCR beta sequencing was performed on peripheral blood mononuclear cells. The Qiagen DNeasy Blood Extraction Kit was used to extract genomic DNA from the blood cell samples. CDR1 and CDR2 are drawn from the germline V gene (reference sequence): LNHDA, SQIVND. V is cut back by 4 bases and J by 3 bases, with 4 bases in the junction unmatched. Reading from cysteine to phenylalanine, the CDR3 counts 15 amino acids. Solely the CDR3 DNA is kept, with 45 bases framed from the first base.

In regard to this clone: Its antigen is not yet known. The sample holds no much larger clone one base away, and base qualities are not on file.

Results the study describes overall, beyond this receptor: Compared with equally common non-associated chains, HLA-associated TCR beta chains in a later analysis were more clonally expanded and had lower generation probabilities. The classifier was reported to diagnose cytomegalovirus status with high specificity and sensitivity in both the original cohort and the validation cohort. Correlated functional status among segregating V segments might be attributable to linkage disequilibrium, but an unknown experimental factor could not be ruled out. The study gave a list of under 200 TCR beta chains associated with cytomegalovirus. Because counts were too low, around 17 rarely observed V segments, including chromosome 9 orphons, were left out of the earlier analysis of approximately 500 of the donors. A further reported finding was that TCR beta sequences accurately predicted the HLA-A and HLA-B alleles for most subjects in the first cohort. Assigning TCR associations to individual alleles was difficult when HLA alleles, especially DR and DQ, strongly co-occurred. A later analysis found that TCR association rates varied across HLA loci, with DRB1 alleles showing the most associated TCRs and HLA-C alleles the fewest. A later analysis found that most CMV-associated TCR beta chains appeared HLA-restricted, with HLA associations seemingly driven largely by CMV exposure. At a false discovery rate of 0.05, a later analysis linked around 17,000 TCR beta sequences to specific HLA alleles. In a later genetic analysis, a missense DCLRE1C variant was associated with V-gene and J-gene trimming of TCR beta chains, and the association was replicated in an independent cohort. According to a later analysis, parvovirus B19, influenza, CMV and Epstein-Barr virus appeared linked to several top co-occurrence clusters. CMV serostatus was the only immune exposure information available for the cohort. The sequencing pipeline was judged likely to have produced a cluster of highly shared sequence variants as a technical artifact. In an earlier analysis of some 550 of the donors, most TCR beta V segments were observed in productive rearrangements about 90% or about 30% of the time, broadly matching IMGT annotations. Only TCR beta chains were sequenced in this cohort, and the absence of alpha or paired-chain data limited detectable features. Most TCR sequences were seen in very few donors, while some public TCRs were found in many individuals. In a later genetic analysis, fewer N-insertions in productive TCRs were reported among donors in an Asian-associated ancestry cluster than the roughly 710-donor mean. In vitro tests confirmed that a few of the cytomegalovirus-associated TCR beta chains recognize cytomegalovirus antigens. Some IMGT-functional V segments, including TRBV6-2 and TRBV6-3, could not be distinguished by the 87-base-pair reads and were therefore excluded. The presence/absence analyses assumed that sequencing depth was roughly uniform across donors, and that assumption may not be true. Because some donors lacked HLA typing at each locus, the association tests relied only on the typed subset. The authors suggested that the approach could potentially be extended to other disease states and immunological phenotypes.

The library came from the immunoSEQ multiplex PCR assay. For the multiplex PCR, a mixture combining 60 forward primers for TCR Vbeta segments and 13 reverse primers for TCR Jbeta segments was used. A multiplex PCR assay on genomic DNA amplified the CDR3 region of rearranged TCR beta genes. On the Illumina HiSeq System, the amplified TCR beta libraries were sequenced as 87-base-pair reads. In the authors' own workflow: A later analysis tallied 75 million to 95 million unique TCR beta chains across the approximately 670 repertoires, and approximately 9.9 million of those chains were shared by two or more donors. Raw reads were error-corrected and collapsed into unique sequences with a nearest-neighbor algorithm that merged closely related sequences to remove PCR and sequencing errors. CDR3 sequences were aligned to IMGT reference sequences to assign V, D and J gene segments. For a sequence to be retained, a match of at least six nucleotides was required to both a V gene segment and a J gene segment. A rearrangement counted as productive if the CDR3 had no stop codons and remained in frame with V and J, and every other rearrangement counted as non-productive. Following IMGT convention, CDR3 was defined as the stretch from the second conserved V-encoded cysteine up to the conserved J-encoded phenylalanine. In an earlier analysis of around 570 of the donors, sequences lacking an unambiguous match to a single V gene segment were excluded. An earlier analysis of 587 of the donors called V segments functional above 56.7% productive rearrangements and segregating when the between-donor standard deviation exceeded 5%. To diagnose cytomegalovirus status from the catalog of TCR beta chain sequences, a statistical classification framework was built. A later analysis assigned V and J genes by comparing TCR nucleotide sequences with IMGT/GENE-DB human TR gene sequences. In a later analysis, CDR3 sequences and most-parsimonious VDJ recombination scenarios were assigned using the TCRdist pipeline. In a later analysis, every TCR beta chain was defined by the combination of its CDR3 amino acid sequence and its V-gene family, and reads without a unique V-gene family were dropped. A later analysis removed 592 highly shared, low-generation-probability nucleotide sequences to deal with suspected cross-contamination and a sequencing artifact. A later analysis calculated a clonal expansion index for each public chain from normalized within-repertoire ranks of inferred template counts. Generation probabilities in a later analysis came from a VDJ recombination model fitted to out-of-frame rearrangements, and those results were checked against IGoR. Hypergeometric tests were used in a later analysis to score TCR-TCR, TCR-HLA and TCR-CMV co-occurrence, with a repertoire-size bias correction applied to the TCR pairs. To estimate false discovery rates, a later analysis permuted the HLA or CMV assignments 20 times. In a later analysis, co-occurring TCRs were grouped with DBSCAN, and TCRdist sequence similarity was added when clustering was performed within HLA-allele-positive subsets. For co-occurrence clustering, repertoires with fewer than 30,000 or more than 120,000 public chains were excluded, along with roughly 5 repertoires with anomalous nucleotide sharing. Held by TCRdb, this immuneACCESS table contains in-frame sequences only and omits some clones. Under half of the omission traces to an unresolved V gene where checked; the cause of the rest is unknown. The V and J calls and clone size come from that table; D and trimming were worked out from the DNA. The sample contains about 150,000 clones, about four fifths of them found a single time. The ten most abundant clones make up approximately 3.7% of the sample.

The sequence derives from a human donor in good health. The chain is made from TRBV19 and TRBJ2-1; 9 central bases correspond to TRBD1. Sequencing was done on a sample of PBMCs. The CDR3 is CASSTPGQGYNEQFF. The DNA sequence reads TGTGCCAGTAGTACCCCGGGACAGGGCTACAATGAGCAGTTCTTC.